These T cell receptor beta chains were read from a single sample in a study of T cell repertoires in cytomegalovirus infection. From the reads, TCRdb called clonotypes with MiXCR, one entry per CDR3 protein. The sample comprises 210,000 or so distinct CDR3 sequences, approximately 6.7% of which are singletons, and roughly 6% rests with the top ten. The source material was PBMCs. Receptor source: a human donor in good health (CMV status not recorded). Some clones in this sample may be carry-over from other donors' samples. CDR3s include the opening cysteine and the closing phenylalanine or tryptophan. The D gene is left open where the match is weak. Rows may omit the clone size; those that give it use once, few, many or a size class.

J	V	D	size	DNA	CDR3
TRBJ1-5	TRBV7-2	-	many	TGTGCCAGCAGCTTAGCAGGGTCCCAGCCCCAGCATTTT	CASSLAGSQPQHF
TRBJ2-1	TRBV24-1	-	many	TGTGCCACCAGTGATATGTCAGGGGCCCATTACAATGAGCAGTTCTTC	CATSDMSGAHYNEQFF
TRBJ2-1	TRBV4-3	-	-	TGCGCCAGCAGCCCCCGAGGGGCAGGGATGGGGAACAATGAGCAGTTCTTC	CASSPRGAGMGNNEQFF
TRBJ1-6	TRBV7-2	TRBD1	many	TGTGCCAGCAGCCCAAAAGGGGACAGGAATTCACCCCTCCACTTT	CASSPKGDRNSPLHF
TRBJ2-5	TRBV5-1	-	many	TGCGCCAGCAGCTTTCGAGTGTCGGAGACCCAGTACTTC	CASSFRVSETQYF
TRBJ2-1	TRBV6-5	TRBD1	many	TGTGCCACCCTGGGGGCCCAGGGGGAATTCAATGAGCAGTTCTTC	CATLGAQGEFNEQFF
TRBJ1-6	TRBV7-2	TRBD1	many	TGTGCCAGCAGCCCATTCTCGACAGGGGGTTCACCCCTCCACTTT	CASSPFSTGGSPLHF
TRBJ1-2	TRBV5-1	-	many	TGCGCCAGCAGCCCCGACGTCTGGCTGGGCTACACCTTC	CASSPDVWLGYTF
TRBJ2-3	TRBV30	TRBD2	many	TGTGCCTTGACTAGCGGGGGGACTTTCACAGATACGCAGTATTTT	CALTSGGTFTDTQYF
TRBJ1-6	TRBV7-2	-	many	TGTGCCAGCAGCTTTCGCGGCGGGTTCGAACCCCTCCACTTT	CASSFRGGFEPLHF
TRBJ2-4	TRBV5-6	-	many	TGTGCCAGCAGCTCTGGTGCGGCCATTCAGTACTTC	CASSSGAAIQYF
TRBJ1-2	TRBV5-6	TRBD1	many	TGTGCCAGCAGGTCCGGGACAGGAGGGACCGAGGGGGGCTACACCTTC	CASRSGTGGTEGGYTF
TRBJ2-1	TRBV28	TRBD2	-	TGTGCCAGCAGTTGGAGCGGGGAGAATGAGCAGTTCTTC	CASSWSGENEQFF
TRBJ2-1	TRBV7-2	TRBD1	many	TGTGCCAGCAGCTACAGTACAGGGGTTTCGGATGAGCAGTTCTTC	CASSYSTGVSDEQFF
TRBJ1-1	TRBV20-1	-	many	TGCAGTGCTCGGACGGGACTCCTGAACACTGAAGCTTTCTTT	CSARTGLLNTEAFF
TRBJ1-3	TRBV29-1	-	-	TGCAGCGTTGAATACGTAGGGGCTGGAAACACCATATATTTT	CSVEYVGAGNTIYF
TRBJ2-5	TRBV5-1	TRBD1	many	TGCGCCAGCAGCTTGGCCACAGGGGTGCTCGAGACCCAGTACTTC	CASSLATGVLETQYF
TRBJ1-4	TRBV20-1	TRBD1	many	TGCAGTGCGAGCCCCCGGGACAGGGGAGGCGAAAAACTGTTTTTT	CSASPRDRGGEKLFF
TRBJ2-5	TRBV12-3/TRBV12-4	TRBD1	many	TGTGCCAGCAGCCCGGACAGGGGGAGTCAAGAGACCCAGTACTTC	CASSPDRGSQETQYF
TRBJ1-1	TRBV5-1	TRBD1	many	TGCGCCAGCAGCTGGGGGACAGGGATGAACACTGAAGCTTTCTTT	CASSWGTGMNTEAFF
TRBJ2-3	TRBV12-3/TRBV12-4	TRBD2	many	TGTGCCAGCAGCGCCCCGGGACTACGGTTAGATACGCAGTATTTT	CASSAPGLRLDTQYF
TRBJ1-1	TRBV10-3	-	-	TGTGCCATCAGGGAGGGCACTGAAGCTTTCTTT	CAIREGTEAFF
TRBJ1-1	TRBV28	-	many	TGTGCCAGCAGTTTTGGAGGGGGTGTAACTGAAGCTTTCTTT	CASSFGGGVTEAFF
TRBJ1-2	TRBV20-1	-	many	TGCAGTGCTCCCTCAGGACGCGCGGGGGGCTACACCTTC	CSAPSGRAGGYTF
TRBJ2-2	TRBV7-8	-	many	TGTGCAAGGGGACACCCGAACACCGGGGAGCTGTTTTTT	CARGHPNTGELFF
TRBJ1-1	TRBV28	TRBD1	many	TGTGCCAGCAGCGGGACAGGGTCTGGAGCTTTCTTT	CASSGTGSGAFF
TRBJ2-5	TRBV7-3	-	many	TGTGCCAGCAGCCCTCTCCACCAAGAGACCCAGTACTTC	CASSPLHQETQYF
TRBJ1-3	TRBV12-3/TRBV12-4	-	many	TGTGCCAGCAGTTTTGTCGTGGACCGTGGAAACACCATATATTTT	CASSFVVDRGNTIYF
TRBJ1-1	TRBV29-1	-	few	TGCAGCATACAGCCTACCCCGAACACTGAAGCTTTCTTT	CSIQPTPNTEAFF
TRBJ1-5	TRBV12-3/TRBV12-4	-	many	TGTGCCAGCAGTTTAAACCGGCCTAGCAATCAGCCCCAGCATTTT	CASSLNRPSNQPQHF
TRBJ2-3	TRBV30	-	-	TGTGCCTGGAGTCCTAGATCACAAGAAAGAGATACGCAGTATTTT	CAWSPRSQERDTQYF
TRBJ1-6	TRBV7-8	-	many	TGTGCCAGCAGCTTAATGCAGTTGTCCTTCTATAATTCACCCCTCCACTTT	CASSLMQLSFYNSPLHF
TRBJ2-2	TRBV7-9	TRBD2	many	TGTGCCAGCAGCCGGGGACTAGCGGCCACCGGGGAGCTGTTTTTT	CASSRGLAATGELFF
TRBJ2-1	TRBV6-5	-	few	TGTGCCAGCATCACCAGGGATGAGCAGTTCTTC	CASITRDEQFF
TRBJ1-1	TRBV6-2/TRBV6-3	-	few	TGTGCCAGCAGAAGCCTCCCCGAAGCTTTCTTT	CASRSLPEAFF
TRBJ2-3	TRBV12-3/TRBV12-4	-	many	TGTGCCAGCAGTGATAGGGGTAGCACAGATACGCAGTATTTT	CASSDRGSTDTQYF
TRBJ1-6	TRBV28	-	many	TGTGCCAGCAGTTTTCGACAGGTTAATTCACCCCTCCACTTT	CASSFRQVNSPLHF
TRBJ2-7	TRBV5-1	-	-	TGCGCCAGCAGCTCCCGGGGCGTTAGCTCCTACGAGCAGTACTTC	CASSSRGVSSYEQYF
TRBJ1-2	TRBV6-1	TRBD1	many	TGTGCCAGCAGACCACCCGCATACGGGACAGATAGAGGCTACACCTTC	CASRPPAYGTDRGYTF
TRBJ1-2	TRBV12-3/TRBV12-4	-	-	TGTGCCAGCAGACCTTCCGGGACCGACGCTAACTATGGCTACACCTTC	CASRPSGTDANYGYTF
TRBJ2-5	TRBV2	TRBD2	-	TGTGCCAGCAGAATCCTAGCGGGGGGGCCAGAGACCCAGTACTTC	CASRILAGGPETQYF